The 8 T cell receptor beta chains below all came from one sample that was sequenced in a study of patients and donors after allogeneic stem cell transplantation. TCRdb recomputed calls from the RT-PCR reads with MiXCR, one row per CDR3 protein. The sample holds more than 150,000 distinct CDR3 sequences, about 40% seen once. Sequencing was done on a sample of blood, either unsorted or a sorted T cell fraction (not recorded which). Source of these receptors: a human donor who was either an allogeneic HSCT recipient or a stem cell or donor lymphocyte infusion donor (not recorded which). It is not recorded whose cells these are; they may come from a transplant donor.

This clonotype was observed a handful of times. The chain joins TRBV7-9 to TRBJ2-3; D possibly corresponds to TRBD1 (6 bases). The CDR3 contains 17 residues. V lost 0 bases and J lost 0, with 13 bases in between. Germline V gene lookup returns CDR1 SEHNR and CDR2 FQNEAQ (reference sequence). The CDR3 loop reads CASSLAVGAESTDTQYF. DNA of the CDR3: TGTGCCAGCAGCTTAGCTGTGGGGGCGGAAAGCACAGATACGCAGTATTTT.

This clonotype has just a few counts. The chain uses TRBV24-1 and TRBJ2-3; D is ambiguous. The V end lost 3 bases, the J end lost 6 bases, and 6 bases lay between the germline ends. The length of the CDR3 is 12 residues. CDR1 is KGHDR and CDR2 is SFDVKD in the germline V gene. This CDR3 is CATSDAQDTQYF. In nucleotides, the CDR3 is TGTGCCACCAGTGATGCCCAGGATACGCAGTATTTT.

The CDR3 DNA sequence: TGTGCCAGCTCCAGTAGCGGGCCAACCAACACTGAAGCTTTCTTT. It translates to CASSSSGPTNTEAFF. V usage is TRBV18 and J usage is TRBJ1-1; unclear D gene. Germline CDR1 and CDR2: KGHSH and LQKENI. The V end was cut by 6 bases, the J end by 2 bases, with 16 bases between. The CDR3 runs to 15 residues.

The chain combines TRBV28 with TRBJ1-1, with 12 bases identical to TRBD1. V shed 5 bases, J shed 7 bases, and the junction held 14 bases outside the gene matches. The CDR3 consists of 17 residues. Germline loops: CDR1 MDHEN, CDR2 SYDVKM. The CDR3 coding sequence is TGTGCCAGCAGTGCACTATCTGGGGGACAGGGGGCCGATGAAGCTTTCTTT. Translating it yields CASSALSGGQGADEAFF.

This clonotype showed up just a few times. This rearrangement joins TRBV5-1 to TRBJ2-3; 10 nucleotides align to TRBD2. Looked up from germline, CDR1 is SGHRS and CDR2 is YFSETQ. The CDR3 is made up of 15 amino acids. Trimming removed 7 bases from V and 1 base from J; junction bases left unmatched: 6. The CDR3 loop is CASVAGTSGTDTQYF. The CDR3 DNA follows: TGCGCCAGCGTGGCCGGGACTAGCGGCACAGATACGCAGTATTTT.

The chain couples TRBV15 to TRBJ1-1, with a tentative D call TRBD1 (6 bases). CDR3 length equals 14 residues. CDR1 and CDR2 (germline): LNHNV, YYDKDF (reference sequence). V was trimmed by 0 bases and J by 6 bases, leaving 11 bases between them. CDR3 region: CATSRDAGEAEAFF. In DNA, the CDR3 is TGTGCCACCAGCAGAGATGCAGGGGAGGCTGAAGCTTTCTTT.

This clonotype has a handful of counts. The chain has TRBV20-1 and TRBJ2-3; no reliable D call. This CDR3 region has 12 residues. V gave up 3 bases and J gave up 3 bases, with 7 bases separating them. Per germline, CDR1 DFQATT and CDR2 SNEGSKA (reference sequence). The chain's CDR3 is CSASEGTDTQYF. CDR3 nucleotides: TGCAGTGCTAGTGAAGGGACAGATACGCAGTATTTT.

The V call is TRBV5-1, the J call TRBJ1-1; 10 bases match TRBD1. Germline assignment: CDR1 SGHRS and CDR2 YFSETQ. Trimming at V came to 2 bases and at J to 4 bases, leaving 5 bases not matched to a gene. The CDR3 covers 15 residues. CDR3 protein: CASSLRQGAATEAFF. The CDR3 nucleotides are TGCGCCAGCAGCTTAAGACAGGGGGCGGCCACTGAAGCTTTCTTT.